This T cell receptor (beta chain) was captured by sequencing in a study of OX40 agonist ivuxolimab in advanced cancers. Here immunoSEQ multiplex PCR was the method, and the copy in TCRdb shows in-frame clones only, minus some. The sample carries around 56,000 clones, roughly 86% recorded once. Germline V lookup: CDR1 KGHSH, CDR2 LQKENI. Trimming left V 2 bases short and J 5 bases short, with 12 bases between. The CDR3 runs to 14 residues. Sequencing used CD4+ or CD8+ T cells sorted from blood, obtained in a trial of the OX40 agonist ivuxolimab. The clonotype was recovered from an adult with an advanced solid tumor such as melanoma, head and neck, liver or kidney cancer. The J gene is TRBJ2-5, the V gene TRBV18; D may be TRBD1 or TRBD2 (5 bases each). The CDR3 reads CASSPSRGDETQYF. CDR3 nucleotide sequence: TGTGCCAGCTCACCATCCAGAGGGGATGAGACCCAGTACTTC.